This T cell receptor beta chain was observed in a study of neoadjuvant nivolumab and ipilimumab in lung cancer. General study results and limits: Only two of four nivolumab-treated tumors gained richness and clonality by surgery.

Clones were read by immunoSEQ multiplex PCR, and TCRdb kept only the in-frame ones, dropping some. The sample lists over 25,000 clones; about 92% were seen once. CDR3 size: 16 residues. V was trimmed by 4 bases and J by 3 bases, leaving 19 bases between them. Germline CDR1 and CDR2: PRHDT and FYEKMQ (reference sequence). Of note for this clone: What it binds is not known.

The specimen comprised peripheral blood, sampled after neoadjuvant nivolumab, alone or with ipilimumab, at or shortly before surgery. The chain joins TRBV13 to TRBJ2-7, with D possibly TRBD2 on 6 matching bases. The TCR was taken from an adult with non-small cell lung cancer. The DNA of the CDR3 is TGTGCCAGCAGCTCAAGATCCGGGACTTTTATCTACGAGCAGTACTTC. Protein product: CASSSRSGTFIYEQYF.